The 4 T cell receptor beta chains below come from one sample, sequenced in a study of blood T cells in healthy people across ages. Next came a second PCR, run for about 6 to 12 cycles, which used a sample-barcoded 5' primer along with a J-beta primer mix. From the 5' RACE reads, TCRdb called clonotypes with MiXCR, one entry per CDR3 protein. This sample yields 600,000 to 850,000 distinct CDR3 sequences, of which around 46% are seen a single time; roughly 19% belongs to the top ten. Input material: blood. The source of these receptors is an older woman in good health.

The genes are TRBV24-1 and TRBJ2-1; D assignment may be TRBD1 or TRBD2 (5 bases each). Germline assignment: CDR1 KGHDR and CDR2 SFDVKD. The CDR3 is 17 residues long. V gave up 4 bases and J gave up 6 bases, with 21 bases separating them. CDR3 nucleotides: TGTGCCACCAGTGACCCCCCGGGACCCTCCTCGAGCAATGAGCAGTTCTTC. It is translated as CATSDPPGPSSSNEQFF.

The chain carries TRBV4-1 and TRBJ2-7; D may be TRBD1 or TRBD2 (5 bases each). CDR1 is MGHRA, CDR2 YSYEKL, per germline. There are 16 residues in the CDR3. V lost 7 bases and J lost 2, with 21 bases in between. The CDR3 loop is CASNQGYSGSPYEQYF. The DNA for the CDR3 is TGCGCCAGCAACCAGGGCTACAGCGGTAGTCCCTACGAGCAGTACTTC.

V gene TRBV14 combines with J gene TRBJ1-6; D is possibly TRBD1 (5 bases). Trimming removed 4 bases at V and 9 bases at J, with 16 bases between. The CDR3 is made up of 15 amino acids. Germline CDR1 reads SGHDN; CDR2 reads FVKESK. The CDR3 coding sequence is TGTGCCAGCAGCCTTATGCAGGGAGGTGCTTCACCCCTCCACTTT. Amino acids: CASSLMQGGASPLHF.

The J gene is TRBJ2-5, the V gene TRBV6-6; 7 nucleotides line up with TRBD1. Germline CDR1 MNHNY, CDR2 SVGAGI (reference sequence). Unmatched junction bases numbered 8, after V lost 5 bases and J lost 2 bases. CDR3 length: 15 residues. The CDR3 here is CASSDPGTAQETQYF. The CDR3 DNA reads TGTGCCAGCAGTGACCCAGGGACAGCACAAGAGACCCAGTACTTC.